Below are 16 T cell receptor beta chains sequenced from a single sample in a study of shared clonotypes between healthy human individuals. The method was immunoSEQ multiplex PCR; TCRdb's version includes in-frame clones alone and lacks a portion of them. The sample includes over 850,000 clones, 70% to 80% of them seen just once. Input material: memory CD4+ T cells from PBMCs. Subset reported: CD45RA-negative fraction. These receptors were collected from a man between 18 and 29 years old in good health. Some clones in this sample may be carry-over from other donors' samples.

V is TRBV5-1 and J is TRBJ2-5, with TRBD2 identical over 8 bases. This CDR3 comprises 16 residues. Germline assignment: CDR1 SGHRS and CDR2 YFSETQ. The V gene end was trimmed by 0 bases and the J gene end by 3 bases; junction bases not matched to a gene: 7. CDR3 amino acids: CASSLARAGGKETQYF. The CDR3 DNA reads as TGCGCCAGCAGCTTGGCCCGGGCGGGAGGTAAAGAGACCCAGTACTTC.

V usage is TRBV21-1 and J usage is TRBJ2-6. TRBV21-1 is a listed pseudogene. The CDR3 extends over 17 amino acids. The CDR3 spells CASSNTPEGTGANVLTF. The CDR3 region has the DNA TGTGCCAGCAGCAACACCCCCGAGGGGACTGGGGCCAACGTCCTGACTTTC.

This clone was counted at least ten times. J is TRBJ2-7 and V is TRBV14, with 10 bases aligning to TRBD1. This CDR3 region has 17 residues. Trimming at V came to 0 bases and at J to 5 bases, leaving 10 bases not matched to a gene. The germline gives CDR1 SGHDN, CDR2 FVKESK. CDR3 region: CASSQDRSETGGDEQYF. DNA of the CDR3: TGTGCCAGCAGCCAAGATCGGAGCGAGACAGGGGGCGACGAGCAGTACTTC. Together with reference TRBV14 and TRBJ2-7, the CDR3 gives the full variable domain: EAGVTQFPSHSVIEKGQTVTLRCDPISGHDNLYWYRRVMGKEIKFLLHFVKESKQDESGMPNNRFLAERTGGTYSTLKVQPAELEDSGVYFCASSQDRSETGGDEQYFGPGTRLTVT.

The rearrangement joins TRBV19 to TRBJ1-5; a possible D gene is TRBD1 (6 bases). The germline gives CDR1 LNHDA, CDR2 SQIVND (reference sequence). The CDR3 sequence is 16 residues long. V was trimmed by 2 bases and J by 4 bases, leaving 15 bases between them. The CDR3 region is CASSISGTTRNQPQHF. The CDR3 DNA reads TGTGCCAGTAGTATATCGGGGACAACCAGGAATCAGCCCCAGCATTTT.

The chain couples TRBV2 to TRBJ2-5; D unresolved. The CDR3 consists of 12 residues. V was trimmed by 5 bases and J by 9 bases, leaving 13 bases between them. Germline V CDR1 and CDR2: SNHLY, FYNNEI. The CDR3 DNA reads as TGTGCCAGCAGTATTCCTCCCCGACCCCAGTACTTC. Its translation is CASSIPPRPQYF. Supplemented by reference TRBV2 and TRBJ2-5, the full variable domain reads EPEVTQTPSHQVTQMGQEVILRCVPISNHLYFYWYRQILGQKVEFLVSFYNNEISEKSEIFDDQFSVERPDGSNFTLKIRSTKLEDSAMYFCASSIPPRPQYFGPGTRLLVL.

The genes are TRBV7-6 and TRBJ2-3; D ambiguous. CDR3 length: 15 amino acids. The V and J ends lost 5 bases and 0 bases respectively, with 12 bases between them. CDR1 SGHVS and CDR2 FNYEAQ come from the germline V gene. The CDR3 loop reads CASSPRPTSTDTQYF. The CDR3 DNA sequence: TGTGCCAGCAGCCCCCGGCCGACAAGCACAGATACGCAGTATTTT.

CDR3 protein: CASSLRCPGTGKSQYF. The CDR3 nucleotides read TGTGCCAGCAGTCTCAGGTGTCCCGGGACCGGGAAGTCGCAGTATTTT. This sequence joins TRBV25-1 and TRBJ2-3; D may be TRBD1 or TRBD2 (5 bases each). The CDR3 sequence is 16 residues long. Germline-derived CDR1 and CDR2 are MGHDK and SYGVNS. Trimming cost V 5 bases and J 10 bases, with 25 bases left between them.

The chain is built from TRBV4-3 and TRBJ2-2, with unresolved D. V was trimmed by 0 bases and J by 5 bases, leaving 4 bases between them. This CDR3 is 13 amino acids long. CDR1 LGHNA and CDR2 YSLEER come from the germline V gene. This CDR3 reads CASSQDVTGELFF. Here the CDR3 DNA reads TGCGCCAGCAGCCAAGATGTGACCGGGGAGCTGTTTTTT.

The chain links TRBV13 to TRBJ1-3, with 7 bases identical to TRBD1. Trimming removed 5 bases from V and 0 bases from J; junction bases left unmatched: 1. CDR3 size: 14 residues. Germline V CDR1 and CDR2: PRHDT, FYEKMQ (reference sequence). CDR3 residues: CASSPGGSGNTIYF. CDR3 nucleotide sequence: TGTGCCAGCAGCCCAGGGGGCTCTGGAAACACCATATATTTT. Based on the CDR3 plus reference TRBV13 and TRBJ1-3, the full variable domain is AAGVIQSPRHLIKEKRETATLKCYPIPRHDTVYWYQQGPGQDPQFLISFYEKMQSDKGSIPDRFSAQQFSDYHSELNMSSLELGDSALYFCASSPGGSGNTIYFGEGSWLTVV.

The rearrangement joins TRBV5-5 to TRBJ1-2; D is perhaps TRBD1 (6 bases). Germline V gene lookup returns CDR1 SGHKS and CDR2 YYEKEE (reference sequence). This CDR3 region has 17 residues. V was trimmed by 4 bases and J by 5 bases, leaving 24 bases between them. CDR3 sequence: CASSPGGLSPGVYGYTF. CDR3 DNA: TGTGCCAGCAGCCCGGGGGGCCTCTCCCCGGGAGTATATGGCTACACCTTC.

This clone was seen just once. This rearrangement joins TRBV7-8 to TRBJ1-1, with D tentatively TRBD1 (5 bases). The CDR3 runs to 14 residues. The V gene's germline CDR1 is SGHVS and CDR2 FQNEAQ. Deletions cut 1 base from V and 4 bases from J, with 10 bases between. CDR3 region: CASSLVMGTTEAFF. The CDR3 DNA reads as TGTGCCAGCAGCTTAGTTATGGGGACCACTGAAGCTTTCTTT.

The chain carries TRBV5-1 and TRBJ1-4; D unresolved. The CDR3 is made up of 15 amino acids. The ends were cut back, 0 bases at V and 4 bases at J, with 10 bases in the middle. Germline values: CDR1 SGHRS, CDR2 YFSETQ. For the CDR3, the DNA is TGCGCCAGCAGCTTGGGCGAGGGCTTTAATGAAAAACTGTTTTTT. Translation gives CASSLGEGFNEKLFF.

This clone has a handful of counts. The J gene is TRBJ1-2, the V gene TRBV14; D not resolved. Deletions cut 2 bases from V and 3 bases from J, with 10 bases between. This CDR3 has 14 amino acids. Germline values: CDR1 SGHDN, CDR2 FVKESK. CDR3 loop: CASSQSIRYYGYTF. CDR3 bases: TGTGCCAGCAGCCAATCCATCCGATACTATGGCTACACCTTC.

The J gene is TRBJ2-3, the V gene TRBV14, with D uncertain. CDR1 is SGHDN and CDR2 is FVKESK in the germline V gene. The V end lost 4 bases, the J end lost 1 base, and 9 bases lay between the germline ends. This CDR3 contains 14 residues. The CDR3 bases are TGTGCCAGCAGCCCTCGAAAGCGCACAGATACGCAGTATTTT. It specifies CASSPRKRTDTQYF.

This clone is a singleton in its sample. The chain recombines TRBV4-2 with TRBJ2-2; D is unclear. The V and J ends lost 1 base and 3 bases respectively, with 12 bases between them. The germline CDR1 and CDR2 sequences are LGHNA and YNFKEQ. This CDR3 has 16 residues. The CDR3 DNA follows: TGTGCCAGCAGCCAAGCGATGGTTATGGACACCGGGGAGCTGTTTTTT. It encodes CASSQAMVMDTGELFF.

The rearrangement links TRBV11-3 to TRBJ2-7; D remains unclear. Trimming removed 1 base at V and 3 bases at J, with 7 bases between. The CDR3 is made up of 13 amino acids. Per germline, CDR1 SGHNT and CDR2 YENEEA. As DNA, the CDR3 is TGTGCCAGCAGCTTAGGGATAGACTACGAGCAGTACTTC. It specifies CASSLGIDYEQYF.